The clone carrying this TCR beta chain was recorded many times. Clinical symptoms, serum thyroxine, TRAb, thyroid ultrasound and orbital computed tomography formed the basis of diagnosis. The CDR3 extends over 13 amino acids. Trimming cost V 4 bases and J 11 bases, with 18 bases left between them. The germline gives CDR1 SEHNR, CDR2 FQNEAQ (reference sequence). This record comes from a study of Graves' ophthalmopathy and Graves' hyperthyroidism. Overall study: Pretreatment peripheral blood was obtained at initial diagnosis.

Amplified TCR beta CDR3 regions were obtained using RNA transcripts as template. HTBI primers were used in a first-round RT-PCR, which preceded a second-round multiplex PCR. TCRdb analysed the multiplex PCR reads with MiXCR anew, one entry per CDR3 protein. The profile shows 350,000 to 400,000 distinct CDR3 sequences, about 18% of them singletons. Specimen: peripheral blood. The genes are TRBV7-9 and TRBJ2-7; no reliable D call. The sequence derives from a woman under 30 with Graves' ophthalmopathy. CDR3 nucleotide sequence: TGTGCCAGCAGCTCCTCCGGACCGGGCAAGGAGTACTTC. Protein sequence: CASSSSGPGKEYF.